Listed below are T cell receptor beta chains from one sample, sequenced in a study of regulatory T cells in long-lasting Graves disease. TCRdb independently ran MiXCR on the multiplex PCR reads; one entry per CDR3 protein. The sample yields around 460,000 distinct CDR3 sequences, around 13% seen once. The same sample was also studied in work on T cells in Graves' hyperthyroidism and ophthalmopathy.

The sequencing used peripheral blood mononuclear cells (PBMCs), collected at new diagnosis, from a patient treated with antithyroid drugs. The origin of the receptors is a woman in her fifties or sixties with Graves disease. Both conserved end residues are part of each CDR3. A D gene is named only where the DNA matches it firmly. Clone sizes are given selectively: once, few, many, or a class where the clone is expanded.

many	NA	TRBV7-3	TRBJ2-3	TGTGCCAGCAGCTTAGGTAGCCCAGATACGCAGTATTTT	CASSLGSPDTQYF
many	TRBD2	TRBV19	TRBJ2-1	TGTGCCAGTACTTATAGCGGGAGCTCCTACAATGAGCAGTTCTTC	CASTYSGSSYNEQFF
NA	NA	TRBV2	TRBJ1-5	TGTGCCAGCAAATGGGAGAGCAATCAGCCCCAGCATTTT	CASKWESNQPQHF
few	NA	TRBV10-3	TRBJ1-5	TGTGCCATCAGTGAGGCAGTATTCCCCGATCAGCCCCAGCATTTT	CAISEAVFPDQPQHF
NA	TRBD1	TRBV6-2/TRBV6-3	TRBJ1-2	TGTGCCAGCAGTGAGTGGGACAGGGCACGCTTTGGTCTGGGGTATGGCTACACCTTC	CASSEWDRARFGLGYGYTF
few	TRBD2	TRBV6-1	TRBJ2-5	TGTGCCAGCAGTAACCTCGGACTAGCGGTTCAAGAGACCCAGTACTTC	CASSNLGLAVQETQYF
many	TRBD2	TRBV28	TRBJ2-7	TGTGCCAGCAGCTTAGGGGGGACTAGCGGGAGTTACGAGCAGTACTTC	CASSLGGTSGSYEQYF
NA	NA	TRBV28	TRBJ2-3	TGTGCCAGCAGTTCCCATCAGGACAACACAGATACGCAGTATTTT	CASSSHQDNTDTQYF
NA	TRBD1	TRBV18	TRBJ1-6	TGTGCCAGCTCACCCGCCCCGGGACAGAAGAATTCACCCCTCCACTTT	CASSPAPGQKNSPLHF
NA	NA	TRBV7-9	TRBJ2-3	TGTGCCAGCAGCTTAACTGATCCCCCGGGAGCAGGTACGCAGTATTTT	CASSLTDPPGAGTQYF
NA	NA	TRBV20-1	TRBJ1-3	TGCAGTGCTAGAGGGGCGGGCAGGGCTGGAAACACCATATATTTT	CSARGAGRAGNTIYF
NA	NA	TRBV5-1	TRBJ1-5	TGCGCCAGCAGCTTGGGAACAGGGCCTAGCAATCAGCCCCAGCATTTT	CASSLGTGPSNQPQHF
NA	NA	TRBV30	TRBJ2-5	TGTGCCTGGAGCCGCAAGCGTAGCCAAGAGACCCAGTACTTC	CAWSRKRSQETQYF
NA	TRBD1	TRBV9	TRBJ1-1	TGTGCCAGCAGCGCTGGGGGCAGGGGGGACACTGAAGCTTTCTTT	CASSAGGRGDTEAFF
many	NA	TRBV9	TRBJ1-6	TGTGCCAGCAGCGTAGCCCCAAATTCACCCCTCCACTTT	CASSVAPNSPLHF
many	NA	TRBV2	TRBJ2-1	TGTGCCAGCAGTGAGGTGGGCGAGGATGAGCAGTTCTTC	CASSEVGEDEQFF
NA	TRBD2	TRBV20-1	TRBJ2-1	TGCAGTGCTAGTAGCCTACTAGCGGACGCGGTAACCTACAATGAGCAGTTCTTC	CSASSLLADAVTYNEQFF
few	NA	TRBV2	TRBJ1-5	TGTGCCTGCCAAGACAGGAGGGTAGGTTATAGCAATCAGCCCCAGCATTTT	CACQDRRVGYSNQPQHF
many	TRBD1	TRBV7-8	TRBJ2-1	TGTGCCAGCAGCTCTATCACGACAGGGGGCTCCTACAATGAGCAGTTCTTC	CASSSITTGGSYNEQFF
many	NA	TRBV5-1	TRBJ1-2	TGCGCCAGCAGCTCCCCGACAGAAAACTATGGCTACACCTTC	CASSSPTENYGYTF
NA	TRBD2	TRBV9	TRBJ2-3	TGTGCCAGCAGCCCCCTGGGACTAGCGGGCACAGATACGCAGTATTTT	CASSPLGLAGTDTQYF
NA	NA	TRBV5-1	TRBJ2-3	TGCGCCAGCAGCTTGGAAGCGGTACACACAGATACGCAGTATTTT	CASSLEAVHTDTQYF
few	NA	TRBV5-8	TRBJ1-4	TGTGCCAGCAGCGGGGGGTTGGCACCTAATGAAAAACTGTTTTTT	CASSGGLAPNEKLFF
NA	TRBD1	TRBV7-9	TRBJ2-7	TGTGCCAGCAGCTTCGGGACAGGGGGCGCCGAGCAGTACTTC	CASSFGTGGAEQYF
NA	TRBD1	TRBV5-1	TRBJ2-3	TGCGCCAGCAGACCGGGAGCCGGGACAGGGACAGATACGCAGTATTTT	CASRPGAGTGTDTQYF
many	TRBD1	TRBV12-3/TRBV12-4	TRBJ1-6	TGTGCCAAACCAACGGGGAATGGGCCTGACAGGGAGGCTTATAATTCACCCCTCCACTTT	CAKPTGNGPDREAYNSPLHF
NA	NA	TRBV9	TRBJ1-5	TGTGCCAGCAGCGTTTCTTGGGGTCAGCCCCAGCATTTT	CASSVSWGQPQHF
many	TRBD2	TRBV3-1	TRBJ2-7	TGTGCCAGCAGCCCGACGTTGCGGGAGGGCCTAAACGAGCAGTACTTC	CASSPTLREGLNEQYF
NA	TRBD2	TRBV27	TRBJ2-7	TGTGCCAGGGGACTAGCGGGAGGATACGAGCAGTACTTC	CARGLAGGYEQYF
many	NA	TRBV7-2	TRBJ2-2	TGTGCCAGCAGCGTACAGGGAGTAGGGACCGGGGAGCTGTTTTTT	CASSVQGVGTGELFF
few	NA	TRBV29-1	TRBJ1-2	TGCAGCGTTGAACTAGGGACGACCCTATTCAACTATGGCTACACCTTC	CSVELGTTLFNYGYTF
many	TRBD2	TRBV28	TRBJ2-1	TGTGCCAGCAGTCCTCTAGCGGGAGGGCCCGCTGAGCAGTTCTTC	CASSPLAGGPAEQFF
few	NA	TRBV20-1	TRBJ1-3	TGCAGTGCTAAGAAGCCGACAGGCACGGGGGACACCATATATTTT	CSAKKPTGTGDTIYF
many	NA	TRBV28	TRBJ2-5	TGTGCCAGCAGTGGGGGGAGCAGAAGCCAAGAGACCCAGTACTTC	CASSGGSRSQETQYF
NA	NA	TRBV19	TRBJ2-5	TGTGCCAGTAGTATAACCAGAAATATGGGAGAGACCCAGTACTTC	CASSITRNMGETQYF
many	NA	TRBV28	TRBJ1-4	TGTGCCAGCAGTCTATGGACGGCGGGCCTTGCAACTAATGAAAAACTGTTTTTT	CASSLWTAGLATNEKLFF
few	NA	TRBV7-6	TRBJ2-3	TGTGCCAGCAGCTTAGGTGGACTATTCACAGATACGCAGTATTTT	CASSLGGLFTDTQYF
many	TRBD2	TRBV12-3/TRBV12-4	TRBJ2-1	TGTGCCAGCAGTCCTACCGGGACTAGCTCCTACAATGAGCAGTTCTTC	CASSPTGTSSYNEQFF
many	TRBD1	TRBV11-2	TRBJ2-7	TGTGCCAGCAGTCTCAGGGGGCCGAGCTCCTACGAGCAGTACTTC	CASSLRGPSSYEQYF
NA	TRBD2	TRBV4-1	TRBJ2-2	TGCGCCAGCAGCTGGAGGAGCGGGAGCACCGGGGAGCTGTTTTTT	CASSWRSGSTGELFF
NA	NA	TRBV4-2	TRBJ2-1	TGTGCCAGCAGCCAAGTCGGGTTTAGACAGCCCTACAATGAGCAGTTCTTC	CASSQVGFRQPYNEQFF